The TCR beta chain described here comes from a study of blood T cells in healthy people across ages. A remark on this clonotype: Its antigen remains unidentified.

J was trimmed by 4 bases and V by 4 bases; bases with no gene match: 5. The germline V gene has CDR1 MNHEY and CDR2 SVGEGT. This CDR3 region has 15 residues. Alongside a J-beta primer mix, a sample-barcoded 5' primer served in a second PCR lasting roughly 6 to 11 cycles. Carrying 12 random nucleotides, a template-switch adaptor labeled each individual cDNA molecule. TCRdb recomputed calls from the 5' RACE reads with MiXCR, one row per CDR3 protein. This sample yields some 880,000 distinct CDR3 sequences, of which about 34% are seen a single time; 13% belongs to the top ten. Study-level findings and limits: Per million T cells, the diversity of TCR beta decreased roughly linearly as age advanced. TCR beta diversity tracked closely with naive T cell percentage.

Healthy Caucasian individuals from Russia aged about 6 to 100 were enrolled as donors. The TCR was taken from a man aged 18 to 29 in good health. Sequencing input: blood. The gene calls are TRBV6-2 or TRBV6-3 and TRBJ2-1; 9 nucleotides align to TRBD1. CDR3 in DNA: TGTGCCAGCAGTTCCGGACAGGGGTGGTACAATGAGCAGTTCTTC. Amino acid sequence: CASSSGQGWYNEQFF.